The 15 T cell receptor beta chains reported below all come from one sample, sequenced in a study of blood T cell repertoires in COVID-19 (TCRdb year 2020). Library prep was done by the immunoSEQ multiplex PCR assay. The clones in this table, taken by TCRdb from immuneACCESS, are in-frame only. Not every clone is retained; where verified, under half of the shortfall comes from an unresolved V gene, and the cause of the rest is unknown. The sample table lists about 190,000 clones, 84% of them with a count of one. The top ten hold roughly 4.6% of the sample. Sequences were obtained from peripheral blood. These receptor sequences come from a woman aged 70 to 79 with active or convalescent COVID-19.

The V and J genes are TRBV28 and TRBJ1-2; 11 positions agree with TRBD1. The CDR3 sequence is 16 residues long. CDR1 and CDR2 (germline): MDHEN, SYDVKM. V lost 6 bases and J lost 5; bases outside the gene matches: 11. CDR3 loop: CASSLIGQGARYGYTF. The CDR3 nucleotides read TGTGCCAGCAGCCTAATCGGACAGGGGGCGCGTTATGGCTACACCTTC.

A note on this clone: Different DNA sequences within this sample yield the same CDR3. The chain employs TRBV2 and TRBJ1-1, with 7 bases lining up with TRBD1. V trimming: 6 bases; J trimming: 1 base; junction bases outside the gene matches: 5. Germline lookup yields CDR1 SNHLY and CDR2 FYNNEI. The CDR3 spans 14 residues. Here the CDR3 DNA reads TGTGCCAGCAGCCCCAGACAGGGGAACACTGAAGCTTTCTTT. As protein: CASSPRQGNTEAFF.

The chain couples TRBV27 to TRBJ2-7; D gene ambiguous. From germline, CDR1 is MNHEY and CDR2 SMNVEV (reference sequence). Trimming shortened V by 4 bases and J by 2 bases, and 12 bases separated the two germline ends. CDR3 length equals 14 residues. CDR3 loop: CASSSIIPPYEQYF. CDR3 bases: TGTGCCAGCAGTTCTATTATACCACCCTACGAGCAGTACTTC.

V is TRBV5-4 and J is TRBJ2-3; 8 bases agree with TRBD1. With 4 bases clipped from V and 2 bases from J, the junction kept 3 bases outside the gene matches. The CDR3 spans 14 residues. Looked up from germline, CDR1 is SGHNT and CDR2 is YYREEE (reference sequence). CDR3 region: CASSMDRVTDTQYF. The CDR3, as DNA: TGTGCCAGCAGCATGGACAGGGTCACAGATACGCAGTATTTT.

The chain couples TRBV7-6 to TRBJ2-2; either TRBD1 or TRBD2 may supply D (6 bases each). Trimming cost V 10 bases and J 6 bases, with 24 bases left between them. The CDR3 covers 16 residues. The germline gives CDR1 SGHVS, CDR2 FNYEAQ. The CDR3 is CATRGRTSSDAGELFF. DNA of the CDR3: TGTGCCACCAGGGGCCGTACTAGCAGTGACGCCGGGGAGCTGTTTTTT.

This clone came up once. The J gene is TRBJ2-1, the V gene TRBV12-3 or TRBV12-4, with a tentative D call TRBD2 (5 bases). V lost 3 bases and J lost 7, with 7 bases in between. The CDR3 has 12 amino acids. CDR3 amino acids: CASSFSGNEQFF. The CDR3 nucleotides are TGTGCCAGCAGTTTCTCGGGAAATGAGCAGTTCTTC.

The chain links TRBV6-5 to TRBJ1-6; TRBD1 is a possible D gene (6 bases). V shed 4 bases and J shed 10 bases, with 17 bases lying between them. The V gene's germline CDR1 is MNHEY and CDR2 SVGAGI. The CDR3 has 15 residues. CDR3 loop: CASSFDRSKRSPLHF. CDR3 DNA sequence: TGTGCCAGCAGTTTTGACAGGTCCAAACGGTCACCCCTCCACTTT.

This clone has more than one count but fewer than ten. The chain is built from TRBV7-9 and TRBJ2-5; 9 bases line up with TRBD1. The V gene's germline CDR1 is SEHNR and CDR2 FQNEAQ (reference sequence). V lost 3 bases and J lost 3; bases outside the gene matches: 5. The CDR3 length is 15 residues. The CDR3 DNA reads TGTGCCAGCAGCTTGGGGACAGGGACCGAAGAGACCCAGTACTTC. Amino acid sequence: CASSLGTGTEETQYF.

The V call is TRBV5-4, the J call TRBJ2-7; 8 bases match TRBD2. The CDR3 has 16 amino acids. In germline, CDR1 is SGHNT, CDR2 YYREEE (reference sequence). Trimming removed 4 bases from V and 1 base from J; junction bases left unmatched: 10. The CDR3 protein is CASSLLTSAPSYEQYF. In DNA form, the CDR3 reads TGTGCCAGCAGCCTCCTGACTAGCGCACCTTCCTACGAGCAGTACTTC.

This chain joins TRBV18 and TRBJ2-3; 9 bases line up with TRBD2. Germline V gene data show CDR1 as KGHSH and CDR2 as LQKENI. With V trimmed by 4 bases and J by 2 bases, 1 base remained unmatched. This CDR3 has 14 amino acids. The chain's CDR3 is CASSLAGDTDTQYF. DNA of the CDR3: TGTGCCAGCTCACTAGCGGGGGACACAGATACGCAGTATTTT.

The chain carries TRBV6-6 and TRBJ2-1; TRBD1 matches 9 bases. This CDR3 is 15 amino acids long. With 4 bases clipped from V and 8 bases from J, the junction kept 9 bases outside the gene matches. CDR1 MNHNY and CDR2 SVGAGI come from the germline V gene (reference sequence). The DNA for the CDR3 is TGTGCCAGCAGTTCCGGACAGGGGAACACTGATGAGCAGTTCTTC. Encoded protein: CASSSGQGNTDEQFF.

The genes are TRBV7-9 and TRBJ2-5; D may be TRBD2 (6 bases). CDR1 and CDR2 (germline): SEHNR, FQNEAQ (reference sequence). The V and J ends lost 6 bases and 3 bases respectively, with 20 bases between them. There are 16 residues in the CDR3. CDR3 sequence: CASSPMVAGSKETQYF. The CDR3 DNA is TGTGCCAGCAGTCCTATGGTGGCGGGAAGTAAAGAGACCCAGTACTTC.

V is TRBV6-4 and J is TRBJ2-7, with a tentative D call TRBD2 (6 bases). The CDR3 totals 13 residues. V dropped 2 bases and J dropped 2 bases, with 7 bases sitting between them. The germline V gene encodes CDR1 MRHNA and CDR2 SNTAGT. CDR3 region: CASSDREAYEQYF. CDR3 DNA: TGTGCCAGCAGTGACAGGGAGGCCTACGAGCAGTACTTC.

The J gene is TRBJ2-2, the V gene TRBV30, with TRBD2 matching 10 bases. Germline V gives CDR1 GTSNPN, CDR2 SVGIG (reference sequence). The CDR3 is made up of 19 amino acids. With V trimmed by 7 bases and J by 3 bases, 20 bases remained unmatched. CDR3 in DNA: TGTGCCTCCCGGAGGCTAGCGGGAGAGTTCGGCTGGGACACCGGGGAGCTGTTTTTT. Translated, it gives CASRRLAGEFGWDTGELFF. The full variable domain, with the rest looked up from reference TRBV30 and TRBJ2-2, is SQTIHQWPATLVQPVGSPLSLECTVEGTSNPNLYWYRQAAGRGLQLLFYSVGIGQISSEVPQNLSASRPQDRQFILSSKKLLLSDSGFYLCASRRLAGEFGWDTGELFFGEGSRLTVL.

The chain recombines TRBV25-1 with TRBJ2-1; D uncertain. V lost 2 bases, J lost 8 bases, and 13 bases lay in between. This CDR3 has 14 amino acids. Germline lookup yields CDR1 MGHDK and CDR2 SYGVNS. The CDR3 region has the DNA TGTGCCAGCAGTGAACCGTCAACGTCGGATGAGCAGTTCTTC. This translates into CASSEPSTSDEQFF.